The entry below describes one TCR beta chain. Its antigen is undetermined. The sample comes from a study of chemoradiotherapy in HPV16-positive cancers. Looked up from germline, CDR1 is GTSNPN and CDR2 is SVGIG (reference sequence). V gave up 2 bases and J gave up 12 bases; unmatched junction bases: 8. The CDR3 totals 14 residues. Findings of the study overall: In HPV16-positive patients, HPV-responsive T-cell expansion tracked better recurrence-free survival. Non-HPV-specific T cells did not expand in tumors during treatment, whereas candidate HPV-specific clones and E7-related motifs did. The functional HPV-specific definition rests on just a couple of HPV16-positive patients.

Over chemoradiotherapy, repertoires were sampled more than once. Assay used: immunoSEQ multiplex PCR; TCRdb lists only in-frame clones, some missing. The sample contains approximately 3,800 clones, approximately 83% of which appear only once. This clonotype was sampled from a human donor with HPV-associated anogenital cancer. The starting material was tumor tissue, obtained from a patient who underwent chemoradiotherapy. The chain recombines TRBV30 with TRBJ2-1, with 12 bases fitting TRBD2. The CDR3 protein is CAWSLGLAGGWQFF. The CDR3 DNA is TGTGCCTGGAGTTTGGGTCTAGCGGGGGGGTGGCAGTTCTTC.